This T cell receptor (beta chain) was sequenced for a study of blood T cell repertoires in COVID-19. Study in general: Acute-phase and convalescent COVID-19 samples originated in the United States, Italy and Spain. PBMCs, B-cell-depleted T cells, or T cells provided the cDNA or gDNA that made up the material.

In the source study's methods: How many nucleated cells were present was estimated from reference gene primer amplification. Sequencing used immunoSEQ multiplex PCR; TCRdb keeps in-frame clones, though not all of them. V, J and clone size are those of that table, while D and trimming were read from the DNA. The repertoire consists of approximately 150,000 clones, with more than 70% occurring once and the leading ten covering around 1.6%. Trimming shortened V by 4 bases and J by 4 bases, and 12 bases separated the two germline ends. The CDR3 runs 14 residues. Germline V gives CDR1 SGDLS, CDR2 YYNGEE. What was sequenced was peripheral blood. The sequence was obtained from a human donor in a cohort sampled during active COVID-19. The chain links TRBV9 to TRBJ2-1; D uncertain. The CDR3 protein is CASSPGQTYNEQFF. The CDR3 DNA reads TGTGCCAGCAGCCCCGGCCAGACATACAATGAGCAGTTCTTC. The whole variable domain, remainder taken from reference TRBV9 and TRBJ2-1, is DSGVTQTPKHLITATGQRVTLRCSPRSGDLSVYWYQQSLDQGLQFLIQYYNGEERAKGNILERFSAQQFPDLHSELNLSSLELGDSALYFCASSPGQTYNEQFFGPGTRLTVL.